This T cell receptor (beta chain) was profiled in a study of cytomegalovirus exposure and HLA in healthy donors. Study details: Roughly 85 million unique TCRs from HLA-typed donors were held in an early release of data.

Overall study results and limits: Indistinguishable V segments, including TRBV6-2 and TRBV6-3, were excluded.

The germline V gene encodes CDR1 SGHNT and CDR2 YENEEA. The CDR3 extends over 15 amino acids. V lost 3 bases and J lost 7; bases outside the gene matches: 5. The PCR used 60 Vbeta and 13 Jbeta primers. Using immunoSEQ multiplex PCR, the repertoire was profiled, and TCRdb retains in-frame clones only, with some absent. The table shows roughly 150,000 clones, with around four fifths occurring only once. Points on this clone: Its antigen remains unknown.

This sequence joins TRBV11-3 and TRBJ2-2; 10 positions agree with TRBD1. Sequences were obtained from PBMCs. This TCR was sampled from a male donor in good health and CMV-seronegative. The CDR3 here is CASSLDRGSSGELFF. CDR3 bases: TGTGCCAGCAGCTTGGACAGGGGGTCGAGCGGGGAGCTGTTTTTT.